The sequence of this TCR beta chain was determined in a study of cytomegalovirus exposure and HLA in healthy donors. Study-wide context: The Caucasian-associated ancestry cluster contained about four fifths of the 398 genotyped donors.

Germline CDR1 reads MGHRA; CDR2 reads YSYEKL. Trimming left V 2 bases short and J 4 bases short, with 24 bases between. The CDR3 consists of 19 residues. Study-wide points: An Asian-associated ancestry cluster reportedly showed fewer N-insertions than the roughly 600-donor mean in a later analysis. CMV serostatus was the sole immune exposure information available.

Concerning this clone: Its antigen is not known.

Unrecorded immune exposure was likely among donors, who were nominally healthy when sampled. Use of 60 Vbeta and 13 Jbeta primers characterized the PCR. Sequencing was performed with immunoSEQ multiplex PCR; in TCRdb, only in-frame clones are kept and a portion is missing. The repertoire holds some 130,000 clones, with more than 60% as singletons. Sequencing was performed on PBMCs. The chain has TRBV4-1 and TRBJ1-5, with D possibly matching TRBD1 (5 bases). The origin of this receptor is a woman under 30 in good health and CMV-seronegative. Here the CDR3 reads CASSQRYSFGDSTNQPQHF. DNA of the CDR3: TGCGCCAGCAGCCAACGCTATAGTTTCGGTGACAGTACTAATCAGCCCCAGCATTTT.